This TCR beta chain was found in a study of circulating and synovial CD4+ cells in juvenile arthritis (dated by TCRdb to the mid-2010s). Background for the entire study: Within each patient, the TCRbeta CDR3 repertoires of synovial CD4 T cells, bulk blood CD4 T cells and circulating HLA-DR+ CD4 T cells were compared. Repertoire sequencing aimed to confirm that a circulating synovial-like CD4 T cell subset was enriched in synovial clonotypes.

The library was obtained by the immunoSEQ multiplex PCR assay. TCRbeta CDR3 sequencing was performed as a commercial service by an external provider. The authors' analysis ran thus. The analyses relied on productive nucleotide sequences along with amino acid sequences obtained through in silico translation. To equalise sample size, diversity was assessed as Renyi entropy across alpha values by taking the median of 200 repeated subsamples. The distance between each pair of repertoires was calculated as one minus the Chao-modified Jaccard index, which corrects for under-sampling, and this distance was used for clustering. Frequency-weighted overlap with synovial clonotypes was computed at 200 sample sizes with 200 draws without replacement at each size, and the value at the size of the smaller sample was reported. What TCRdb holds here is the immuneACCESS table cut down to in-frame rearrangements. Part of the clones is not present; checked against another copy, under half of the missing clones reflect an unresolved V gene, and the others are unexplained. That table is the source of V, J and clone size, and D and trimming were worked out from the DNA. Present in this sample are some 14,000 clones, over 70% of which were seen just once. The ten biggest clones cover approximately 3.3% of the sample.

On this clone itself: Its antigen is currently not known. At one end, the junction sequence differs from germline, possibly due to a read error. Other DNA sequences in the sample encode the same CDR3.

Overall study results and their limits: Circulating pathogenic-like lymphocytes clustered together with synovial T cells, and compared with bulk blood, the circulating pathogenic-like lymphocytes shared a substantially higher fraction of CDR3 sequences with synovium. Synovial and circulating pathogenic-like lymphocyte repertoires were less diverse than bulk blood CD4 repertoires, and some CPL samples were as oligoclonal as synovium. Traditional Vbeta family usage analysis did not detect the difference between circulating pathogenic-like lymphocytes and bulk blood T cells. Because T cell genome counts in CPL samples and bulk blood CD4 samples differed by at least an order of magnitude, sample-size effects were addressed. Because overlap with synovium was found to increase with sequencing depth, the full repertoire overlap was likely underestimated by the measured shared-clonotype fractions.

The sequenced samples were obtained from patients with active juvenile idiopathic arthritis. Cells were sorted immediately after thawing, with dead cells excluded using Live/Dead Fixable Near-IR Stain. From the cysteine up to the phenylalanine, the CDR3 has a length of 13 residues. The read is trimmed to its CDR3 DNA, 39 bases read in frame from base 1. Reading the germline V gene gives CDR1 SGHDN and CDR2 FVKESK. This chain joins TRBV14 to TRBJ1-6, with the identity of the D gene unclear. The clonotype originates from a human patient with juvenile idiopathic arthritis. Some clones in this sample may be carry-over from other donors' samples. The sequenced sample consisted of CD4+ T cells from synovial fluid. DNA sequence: TGTGCCAGCAGCCTCTCGGTTAATTCCCCCCTCCACTTT. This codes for CASSLSVNSPLHF.